Below, one TCR beta chain is given with its context. Its antigen is undetermined. As for time point: late sampling 161 to 241 days after vaccination in a few convalescent patients. The sample belongs to a study of vaccination and CD4 T cells after COVID-19. Study-wide findings and caveats: For convalescent patients, 304 of the 307 vaccine-specific clones analyzed were classified as spike mono-reactive.

TCRdb called the PCR reads again in MiXCR, with one record for every CDR3 protein. Of tens of thousands of distinct CDR3 sequences listed, around 49% are singletons. This TCR derives from a human donor who had recovered from COVID-19. This specimen consisted of CD4+ T cells from blood, obtained about 7 months after SARS-CoV-2 vaccination.

The CDR3 protein is CASSLGLLPSDEQYF. The CDR3 DNA is TGTGCCAGCAGCTTAGGGCTCCTCCCATCGGACGAGCAGTACTTC. This chain joins TRBV11-1 and TRBJ2-7; D not resolved. V gave up 1 base and J gave up 5 bases, with 15 bases separating them. The CDR3 has 15 residues. From germline, CDR1 is SGHAT and CDR2 FQDESV (reference sequence).